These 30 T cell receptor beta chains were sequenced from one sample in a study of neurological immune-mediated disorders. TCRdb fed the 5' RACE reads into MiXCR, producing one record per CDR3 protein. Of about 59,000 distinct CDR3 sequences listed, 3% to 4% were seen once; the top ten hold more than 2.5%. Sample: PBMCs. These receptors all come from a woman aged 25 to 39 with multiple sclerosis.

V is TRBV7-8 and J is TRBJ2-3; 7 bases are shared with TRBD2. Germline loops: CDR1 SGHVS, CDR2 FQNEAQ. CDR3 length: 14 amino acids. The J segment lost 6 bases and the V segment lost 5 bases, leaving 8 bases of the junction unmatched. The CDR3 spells CASSQSTSVDTQYF. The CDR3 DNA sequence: TGTGCCAGCAGCCAAAGCACTAGCGTTGATACGCAGTATTTT.

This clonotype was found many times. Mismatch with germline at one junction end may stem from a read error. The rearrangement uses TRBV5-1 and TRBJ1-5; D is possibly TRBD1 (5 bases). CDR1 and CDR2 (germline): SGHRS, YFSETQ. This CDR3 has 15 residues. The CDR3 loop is CASSLGPGLGQPQNF. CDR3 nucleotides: TGCGCCAGCAGCTTGGGTCCAGGGTTGGGGCAGCCCCAGAATTTT.

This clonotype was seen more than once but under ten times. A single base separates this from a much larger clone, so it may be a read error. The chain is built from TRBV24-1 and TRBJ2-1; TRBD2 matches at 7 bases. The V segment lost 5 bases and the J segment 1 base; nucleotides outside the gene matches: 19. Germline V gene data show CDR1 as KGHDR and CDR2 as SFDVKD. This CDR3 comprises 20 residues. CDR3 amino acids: CATSGGGGSSGLRSYNEQFF. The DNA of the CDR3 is TGTGCCACCAGTGGTGGCGGAGGGAGTAGCGGGCTGAGATCCTACAATGAGCAGTTCTTC.

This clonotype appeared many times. In DNA form, the CDR3 reads TGTGCCAGCAGCCTACTACGACTCCCAGGGGCTTTCTTT. This sequence encodes CASSLLRLPGAFF. The V call is TRBV11-2, the J call TRBJ1-1, with TRBD1 as a possible D gene (5 bases). Germline loops: CDR1 SGHAT, CDR2 FQNNGV. V was clipped by 5 bases and J by 11 bases, with 18 bases between them. The CDR3 is made up of 13 amino acids. Full variable domain (remainder filled in from reference TRBV11-2 and TRBJ1-1): EAGVAQSPRYKIIEKRQSVAFWCNPISGHATLYWYQQILGQGPKLLIQFQNNGVVDDSQLPKDRFSAERLKGVDSTLKIQPAKLEDSAVYLCASSLLRLPGAFFGQGTRLTVV.

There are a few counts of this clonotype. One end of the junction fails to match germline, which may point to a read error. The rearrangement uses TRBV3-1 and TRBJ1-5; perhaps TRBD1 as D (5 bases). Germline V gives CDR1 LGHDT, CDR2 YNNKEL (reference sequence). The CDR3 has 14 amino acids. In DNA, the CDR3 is TGTGCCAGCAGCCAAGATACAGGCAATCAGCCCCAGAATTTT. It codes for CASSQDTGNQPQNF.

The CDR3 here is CASSPDRTDNEQFF. Written as DNA, the CDR3 is TGTGCCAGCTCCCCGGACCGTACCGACAATGAGCAGTTCTTC. The rearrangement uses TRBV18 and TRBJ2-1; D gene unclear. This CDR3 has 14 amino acids. Germline CDR1 reads KGHSH; CDR2 reads LQKENI. Deletions cut 6 bases from V and 5 bases from J, with 14 bases between.

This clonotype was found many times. For the CDR3, the DNA is TGTGCCAGCAGACAGGGGGGGAAGAACACTGAAGCTTTCTTT. Protein: CASRQGGKNTEAFF. The chain is built from TRBV28 and TRBJ1-1; 8 bases are a match to TRBD1. Unmatched junction bases numbered 4, after V lost 6 bases and J lost 1 base. This CDR3 region has 14 residues. Germline V gives CDR1 MDHEN, CDR2 SYDVKM.

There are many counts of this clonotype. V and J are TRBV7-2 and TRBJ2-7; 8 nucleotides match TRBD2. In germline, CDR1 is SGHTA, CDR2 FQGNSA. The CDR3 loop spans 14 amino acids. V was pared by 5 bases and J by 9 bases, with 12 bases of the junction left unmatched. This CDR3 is CASSIPGLGVVQYF. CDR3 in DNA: TGTGCCAGCAGCATACCGGGACTAGGGGTGGTGCAGTACTTC.

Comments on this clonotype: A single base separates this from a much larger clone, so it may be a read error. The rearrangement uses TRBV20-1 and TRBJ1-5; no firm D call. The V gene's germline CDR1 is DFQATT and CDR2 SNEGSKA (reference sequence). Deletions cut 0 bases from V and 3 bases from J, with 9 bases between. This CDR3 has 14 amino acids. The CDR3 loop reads CSARDNQINQPQHF. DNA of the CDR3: TGCAGTGCTAGAGATAACCAGATCAATCAGCCCCAGCATTTT.

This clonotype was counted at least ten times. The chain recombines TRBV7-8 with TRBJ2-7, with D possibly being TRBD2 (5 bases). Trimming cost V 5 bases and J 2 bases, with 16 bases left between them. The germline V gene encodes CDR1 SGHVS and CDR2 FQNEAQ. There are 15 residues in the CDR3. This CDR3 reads CASSTRETKTYEQYF. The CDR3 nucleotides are TGTGCCAGCAGCACACGGGAAACTAAGACCTACGAGCAGTACTTC. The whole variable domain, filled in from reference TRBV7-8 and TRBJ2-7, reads GAGVSQSPRYKVAKRGQDVALRCDPISGHVSLFWYQQALGQGPEFLTYFQNEAQLDKSGLPSDRFFAERPEGSVSTLKIQRTQQEDSAVYLCASSTRETKTYEQYFGPGTRLTVT.

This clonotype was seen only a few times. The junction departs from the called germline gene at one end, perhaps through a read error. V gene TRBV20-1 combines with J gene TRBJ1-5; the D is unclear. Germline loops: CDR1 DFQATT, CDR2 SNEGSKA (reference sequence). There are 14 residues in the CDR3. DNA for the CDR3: TGCAGTGCTAGAGAGGGGTCGTATAATCAGCCCCAGAATTTT. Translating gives CSAREGSYNQPQNF.

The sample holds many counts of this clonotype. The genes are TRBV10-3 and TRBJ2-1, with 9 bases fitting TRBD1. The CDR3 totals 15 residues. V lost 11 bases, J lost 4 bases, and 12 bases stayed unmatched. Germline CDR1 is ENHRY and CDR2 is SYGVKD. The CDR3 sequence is CAAQSEGQGYNEQFF. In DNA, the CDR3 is TGTGCCGCCCAAAGCGAGGGACAGGGTTACAATGAGCAGTTCTTC.

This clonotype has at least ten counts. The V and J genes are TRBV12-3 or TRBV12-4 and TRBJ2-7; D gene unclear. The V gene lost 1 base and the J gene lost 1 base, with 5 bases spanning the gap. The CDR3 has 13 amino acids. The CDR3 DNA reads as TGTGCCAGCAGTTTAGGCCTATCCTACGAGCAGTACTTC. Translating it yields CASSLGLSYEQYF.

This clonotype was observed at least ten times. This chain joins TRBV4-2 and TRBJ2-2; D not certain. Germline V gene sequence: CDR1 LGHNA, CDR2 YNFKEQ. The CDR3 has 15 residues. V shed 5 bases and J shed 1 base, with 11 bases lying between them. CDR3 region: CASSEVTVNTGELFF. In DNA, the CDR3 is TGTGCCAGCAGCGAAGTGACGGTGAACACCGGGGAGCTGTTTTTT.

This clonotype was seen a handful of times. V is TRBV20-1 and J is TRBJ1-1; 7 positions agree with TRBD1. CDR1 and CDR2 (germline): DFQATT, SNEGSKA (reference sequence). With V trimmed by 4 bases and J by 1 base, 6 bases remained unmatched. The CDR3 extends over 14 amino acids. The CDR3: CSANPGQKNTEAFF. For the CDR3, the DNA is TGCAGTGCTAACCCGGGACAGAAGAACACTGAAGCTTTCTTT.

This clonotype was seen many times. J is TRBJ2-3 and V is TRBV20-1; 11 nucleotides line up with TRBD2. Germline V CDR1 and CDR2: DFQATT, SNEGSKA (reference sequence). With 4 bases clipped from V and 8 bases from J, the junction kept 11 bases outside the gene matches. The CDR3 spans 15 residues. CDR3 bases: TGCAGTGCTAATCCGTTAGCGGGAGGGCTCGGTACGCAGTATTTT. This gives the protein CSANPLAGGLGTQYF.

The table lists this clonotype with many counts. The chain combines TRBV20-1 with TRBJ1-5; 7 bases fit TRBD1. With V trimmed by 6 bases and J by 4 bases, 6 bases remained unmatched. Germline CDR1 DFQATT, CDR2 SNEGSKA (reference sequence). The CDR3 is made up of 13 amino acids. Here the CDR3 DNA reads TGCAGTGCAACCGACAGGGTAAATCAGCCCCAGCATTTT. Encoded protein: CSATDRVNQPQHF.

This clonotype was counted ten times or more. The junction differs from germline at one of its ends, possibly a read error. The CDR3, as DNA: TGCAGTGCTAGTAGGACAGGCTATAATTCACCCCTCAACTTT. Translating gives CSASRTGYNSPLNF. The chain is built from TRBV20-1 and TRBJ1-6, with 7 bases aligning to TRBD1. The CDR3 is 14 amino acids. Germline V lookup: CDR1 DFQATT, CDR2 SNEGSKA (reference sequence).

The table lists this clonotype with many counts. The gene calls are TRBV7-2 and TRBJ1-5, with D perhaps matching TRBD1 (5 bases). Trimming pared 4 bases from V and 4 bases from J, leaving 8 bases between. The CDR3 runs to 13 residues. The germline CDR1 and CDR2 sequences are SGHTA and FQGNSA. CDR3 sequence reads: CASSSRGNQPQHF. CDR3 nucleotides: TGTGCCAGCAGCTCCCGGGGGAATCAGCCCCAGCATTTT.

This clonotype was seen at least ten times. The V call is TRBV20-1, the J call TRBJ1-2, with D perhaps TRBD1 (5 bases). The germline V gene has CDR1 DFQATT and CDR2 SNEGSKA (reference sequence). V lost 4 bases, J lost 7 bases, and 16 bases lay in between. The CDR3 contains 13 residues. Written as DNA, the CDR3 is TGCAGTGCTACCCCGGGGGGAGGGAGTGGCTACACCTTC. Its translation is CSATPGGGSGYTF.

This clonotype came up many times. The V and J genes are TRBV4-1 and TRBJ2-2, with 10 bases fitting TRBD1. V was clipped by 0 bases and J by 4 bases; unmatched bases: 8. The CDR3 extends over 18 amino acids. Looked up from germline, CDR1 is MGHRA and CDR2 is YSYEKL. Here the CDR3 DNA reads TGCGCCAGCAGCCAAGACCGCCGACAGGGGGCGGGCACCGGGGAGCTGTTTTTT. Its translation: CASSQDRRQGAGTGELFF.

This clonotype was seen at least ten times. The CDR3 region has the DNA TGTGCCACCAGCAGTTCGTGGAGCTCCTACGAGCAGTACTTC. Translation gives CATSSSWSSYEQYF. J is TRBJ2-7 and V is TRBV15, with unresolved D. CDR3 length equals 14 residues. V was shortened by 3 bases and J by 0 bases, with 9 bases between the two germline ends. Germline V lookup: CDR1 LNHNV, CDR2 YYDKDF (reference sequence). The full variable domain, completed using reference TRBV15 and TRBJ2-7, is DAMVIQNPRYQVTQFGKPVTLSCSQTLNHNVMYWYQQKSSQAPKLLFHYYDKDFNNEADTPDNFQSRRPNTSFCFLDIRSPGLGDTAMYLCATSSSWSSYEQYFGPGTRLTVT.

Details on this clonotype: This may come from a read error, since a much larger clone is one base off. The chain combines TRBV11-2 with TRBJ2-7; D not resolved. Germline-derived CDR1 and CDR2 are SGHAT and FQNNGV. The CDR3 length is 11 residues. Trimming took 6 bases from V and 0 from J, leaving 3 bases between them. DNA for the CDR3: TGTGCCAGCAGAATCTCCTACGAGCAGTACTTC. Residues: CASRISYEQYF.

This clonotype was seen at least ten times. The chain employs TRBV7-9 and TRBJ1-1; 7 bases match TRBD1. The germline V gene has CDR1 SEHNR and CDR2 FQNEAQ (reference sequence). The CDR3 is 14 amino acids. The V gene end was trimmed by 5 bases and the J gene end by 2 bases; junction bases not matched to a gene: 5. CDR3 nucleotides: TGTGCCAGCAGCACATACAGGGGTAACACTGAAGCTTTCTTT. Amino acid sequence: CASSTYRGNTEAFF.

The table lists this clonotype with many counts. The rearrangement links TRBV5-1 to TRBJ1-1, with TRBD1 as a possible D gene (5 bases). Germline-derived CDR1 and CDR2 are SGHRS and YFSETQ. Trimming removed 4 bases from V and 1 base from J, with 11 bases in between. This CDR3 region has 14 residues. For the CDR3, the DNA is TGCGCCAGCAGCCAAGGTGGGGGGAACACTGAAGCTTTCTTT. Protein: CASSQGGGNTEAFF.

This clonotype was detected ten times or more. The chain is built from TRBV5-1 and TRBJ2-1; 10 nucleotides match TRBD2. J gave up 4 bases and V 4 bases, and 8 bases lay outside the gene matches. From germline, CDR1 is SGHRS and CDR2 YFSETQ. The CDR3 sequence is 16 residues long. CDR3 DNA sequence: TGCGCCAGCAGCATAAGGACTAGCGGCACGTACAATGAGCAGTTCTTC. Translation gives CASSIRTSGTYNEQFF.

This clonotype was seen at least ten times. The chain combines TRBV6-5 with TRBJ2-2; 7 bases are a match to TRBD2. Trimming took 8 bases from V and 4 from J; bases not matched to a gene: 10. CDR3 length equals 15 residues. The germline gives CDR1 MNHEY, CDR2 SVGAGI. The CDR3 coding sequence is TGTGCCAGCGGCCGCGGCGGGAGAGGCACCGGGGAGCTGTTTTTT. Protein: CASGRGGRGTGELFF.

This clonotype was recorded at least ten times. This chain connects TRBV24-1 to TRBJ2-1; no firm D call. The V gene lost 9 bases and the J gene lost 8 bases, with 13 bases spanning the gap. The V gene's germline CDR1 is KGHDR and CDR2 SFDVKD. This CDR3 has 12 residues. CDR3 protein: CATQAAGDEQFF. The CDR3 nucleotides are TGTGCCACCCAGGCAGCCGGTGATGAGCAGTTCTTC.

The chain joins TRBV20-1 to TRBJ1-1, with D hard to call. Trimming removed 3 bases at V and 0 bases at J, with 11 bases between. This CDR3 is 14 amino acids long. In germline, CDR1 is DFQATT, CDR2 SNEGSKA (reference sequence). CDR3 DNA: TGCAGTGCTAGGGGGAGTAACTTGAACACTGAAGCTTTCTTT. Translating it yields CSARGSNLNTEAFF.

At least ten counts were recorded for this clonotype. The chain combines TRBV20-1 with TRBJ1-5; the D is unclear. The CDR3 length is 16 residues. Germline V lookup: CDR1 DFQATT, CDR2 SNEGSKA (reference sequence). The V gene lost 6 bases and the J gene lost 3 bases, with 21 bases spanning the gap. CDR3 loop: CSATSLSLASNQPQHF. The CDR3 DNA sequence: TGCAGTGCCACCTCCTTGTCCCTTGCCTCCAATCAGCCCCAGCATTTT.